The rows below give T cell receptor beta chains drawn from one sample of a study of beta chain features in type 1 diabetes. TCRdb's copy holds only in-frame clones and misses some; the assay was immunoSEQ multiplex PCR. The table lists tens of thousands of clones, under 60% of them singletons. Source material: Tregs from blood. The receptors originated from a woman aged 40 to 55 with type 1 diabetes. CDR3s include the opening cysteine and the closing phenylalanine or tryptophan. Each record gives: V gene, D gene, clone size, J gene, CDR3 DNA, CDR3 protein. D genes are given only for firm matches. The size of a clone is reported for some rows only, either as once, few or many, or as a class for expanded clones.

V: TRBV27; D: .; size: .; J: TRBJ2-1; DNA: TGTGCCAGCAGTTTATCAGCGGCATATGAGCAGTTCTTC; CDR3: CASSLSAAYEQFF
V: TRBV5-4; D: .; size: .; J: TRBJ2-2; DNA: TGTGCCAGCAGCTTGGAAGGGAGCGGATCCGGGGAGCTGTTTTTT; CDR3: CASSLEGSGSGELFF
V: TRBV6-5; D: .; size: .; J: TRBJ2-2; DNA: TGTGCCAGCAGTTCCCCCGGGACCGGGGAGCTGTTTTTT; CDR3: CASSSPGTGELFF
V: TRBV29-1; D: TRBD1; size: .; J: TRBJ1-1; DNA: TGCAGCGTGGGGGGACAGGGGGCGGCTGAAGCTTTCTTT; CDR3: CSVGGQGAAEAFF
V: TRBV7-2; D: TRBD1; size: .; J: TRBJ1-2; DNA: TGTGCCAGCAGCTCCAACAGGGGAGGTGGCTACACCTTC; CDR3: CASSSNRGGGYTF
V: TRBV27; D: TRBD2; size: .; J: TRBJ2-5; DNA: TGTGCCAGCAGTTTTCGCGTCAGCGGGGGGACCCAGTACTTC; CDR3: CASSFRVSGGTQYF
V: TRBV7-3; D: .; size: few; J: TRBJ2-1; DNA: TGTGCCAGCAGCTTAACCGGAGGGCTCTCCTACAATGAGCAGTTCTTC; CDR3: CASSLTGGLSYNEQFF
V: TRBV11-2; D: .; size: few; J: TRBJ1-2; DNA: TGTGCCAGCAGCTTAGCCGCAGGGAAAGGCTACACCTTC; CDR3: CASSLAAGKGYTF
V: TRBV5-1; D: TRBD1; size: .; J: TRBJ1-6; DNA: TGCGCCAGCAGCTTGGTACGGGCGGGACAGAATAATTCACCCCTCCACTTT; CDR3: CASSLVRAGQNNSPLHF
V: TRBV5-4; D: TRBD1; size: few; J: TRBJ2-5; DNA: TGTGCCAGCAGTATTGACGGCGGACAGGCGCAAGAGACCCAGTACTTC; CDR3: CASSIDGGQAQETQYF
V: TRBV7-2; D: TRBD1; size: once; J: TRBJ1-2; DNA: TGTGCCAGCAGCAATACAGGGGCTGACTATGGCTACACCTTC; CDR3: CASSNTGADYGYTF